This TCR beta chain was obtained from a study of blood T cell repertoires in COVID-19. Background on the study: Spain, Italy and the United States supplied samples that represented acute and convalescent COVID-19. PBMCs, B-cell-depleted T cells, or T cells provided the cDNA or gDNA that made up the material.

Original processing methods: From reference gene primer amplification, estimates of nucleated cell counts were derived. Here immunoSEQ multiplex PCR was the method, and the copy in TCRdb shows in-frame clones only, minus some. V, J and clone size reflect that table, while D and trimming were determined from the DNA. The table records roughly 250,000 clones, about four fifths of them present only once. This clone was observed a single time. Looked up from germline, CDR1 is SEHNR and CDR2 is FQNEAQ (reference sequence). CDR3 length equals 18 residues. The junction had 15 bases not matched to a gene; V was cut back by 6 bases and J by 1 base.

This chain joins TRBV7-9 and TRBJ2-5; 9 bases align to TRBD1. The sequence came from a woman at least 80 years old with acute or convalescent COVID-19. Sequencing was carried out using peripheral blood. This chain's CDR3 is CASSPPTGTGRPQETQYF. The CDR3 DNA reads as TGTGCCAGCAGTCCTCCAACCGGGACAGGGAGGCCCCAAGAGACCCAGTACTTC.